This TCR beta chain was sequenced for a study of blood T cells in healthy people across ages. Study-wide context: Per every two T cells, about one barcoded beta molecule was captured by template switching.

In the case of this clonotype: Antigen specificity is unknown.

Study results and caveats: The recorded TCR beta diversity per million T cells decreased in a roughly linear manner with age.

Trimming pared 3 bases from V and 7 bases from J, leaving 9 bases between. The CDR3 covers 12 residues. Looked up from germline, CDR1 is SGHVS and CDR2 is FNYEAQ. Alongside a J-beta primer mix, a sample-barcoded 5' primer served in a second PCR lasting about 7 to 12 cycles. TCRdb re-derived calls from the 5' RACE reads in MiXCR, one entry per CDR3 protein. The table shows around 1,500,000 distinct CDR3 sequences, with 42% occurring only once. Total RNA, at least 5 micrograms per sample, was extracted from PBMCs. The J gene is TRBJ2-5, the V gene TRBV7-6, with TRBD2 as a possible D gene (6 bases). Source material: blood. This receptor was taken from a woman younger than 35 in good health. CDR3 sequence (DNA): TGTGCCAGCAGCTTGGGGGACTCGACCCAGTACTTC. It encodes CASSLGDSTQYF. The entire variable domain, with the rest obtained from reference TRBV7-6 and TRBJ2-5, is as follows: GAGVSQSPRYKVTKRGQDVALRCDPISGHVSLYWYRQALGQGPEFLTYFNYEAQQDKSGLPNDRFSAERPEGSISTLTIQRTEQRDSAMYRCASSLGDSTQYFGPGTRLLVL.